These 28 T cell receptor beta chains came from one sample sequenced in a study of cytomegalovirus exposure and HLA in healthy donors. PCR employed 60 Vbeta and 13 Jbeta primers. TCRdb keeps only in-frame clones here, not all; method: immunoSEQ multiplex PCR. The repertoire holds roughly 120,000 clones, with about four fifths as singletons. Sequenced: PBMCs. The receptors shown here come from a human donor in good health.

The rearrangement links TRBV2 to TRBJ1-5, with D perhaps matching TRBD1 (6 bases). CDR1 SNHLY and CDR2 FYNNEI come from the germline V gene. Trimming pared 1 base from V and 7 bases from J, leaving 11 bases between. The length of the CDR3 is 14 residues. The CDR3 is CASSEVGASQPQHF. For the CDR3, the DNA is TGTGCCAGCAGTGAAGTGGGGGCGTCGCAGCCCCAGCATTTT.

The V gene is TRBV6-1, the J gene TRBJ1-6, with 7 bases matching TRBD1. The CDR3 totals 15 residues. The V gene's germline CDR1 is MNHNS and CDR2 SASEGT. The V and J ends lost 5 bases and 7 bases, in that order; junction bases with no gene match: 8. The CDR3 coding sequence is TGTGCCAGCAGTCCACCCCCACAGGGGAATTCACCCCTCCACTTT. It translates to CASSPPPQGNSPLHF.

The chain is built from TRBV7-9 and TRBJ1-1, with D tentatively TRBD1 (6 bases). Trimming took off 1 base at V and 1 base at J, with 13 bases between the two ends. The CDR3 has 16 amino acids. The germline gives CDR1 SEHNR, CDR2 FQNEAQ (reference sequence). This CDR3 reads CASSLGWGQQNTEAFF. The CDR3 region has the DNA TGTGCCAGCAGCTTAGGTTGGGGACAACAGAACACTGAAGCTTTCTTT.

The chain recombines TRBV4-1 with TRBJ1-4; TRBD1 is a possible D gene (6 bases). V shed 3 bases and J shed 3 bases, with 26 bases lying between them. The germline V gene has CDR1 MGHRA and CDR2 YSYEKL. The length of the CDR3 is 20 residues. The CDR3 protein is CASSHPAISTGANPNEKLFF. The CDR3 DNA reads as TGCGCCAGCAGCCATCCCGCCATCTCGACAGGAGCCAACCCTAATGAAAAACTGTTTTTT.

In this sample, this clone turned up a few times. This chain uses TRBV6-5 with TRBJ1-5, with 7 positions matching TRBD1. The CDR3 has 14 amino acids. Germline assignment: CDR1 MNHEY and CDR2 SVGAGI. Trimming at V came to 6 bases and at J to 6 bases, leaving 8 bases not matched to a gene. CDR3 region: CASRTSGGVQPQHF. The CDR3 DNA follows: TGTGCCAGCAGGACCTCAGGGGGTGTTCAGCCCCAGCATTTT.

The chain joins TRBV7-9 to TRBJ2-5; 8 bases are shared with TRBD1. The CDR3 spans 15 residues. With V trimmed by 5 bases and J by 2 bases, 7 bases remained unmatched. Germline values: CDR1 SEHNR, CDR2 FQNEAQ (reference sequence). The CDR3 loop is CASSRDRGRQETQYF. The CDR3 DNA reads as TGTGCCAGCAGCCGCGACAGGGGCCGTCAAGAGACCCAGTACTTC.

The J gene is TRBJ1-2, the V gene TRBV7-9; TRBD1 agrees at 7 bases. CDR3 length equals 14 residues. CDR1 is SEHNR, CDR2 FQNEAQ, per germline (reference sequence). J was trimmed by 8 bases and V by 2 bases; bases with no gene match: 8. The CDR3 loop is CASSLSAGGGGYTF. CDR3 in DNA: TGTGCCAGCAGCTTAAGTGCAGGGGGTGGCGGCTACACCTTC.

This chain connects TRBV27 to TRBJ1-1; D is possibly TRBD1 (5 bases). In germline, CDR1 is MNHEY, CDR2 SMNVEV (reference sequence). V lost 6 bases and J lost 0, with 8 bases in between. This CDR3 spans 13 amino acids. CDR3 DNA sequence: TGTGCCAGCAGGAACAGGCTGAACACTGAAGCTTTCTTT. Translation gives CASRNRLNTEAFF.

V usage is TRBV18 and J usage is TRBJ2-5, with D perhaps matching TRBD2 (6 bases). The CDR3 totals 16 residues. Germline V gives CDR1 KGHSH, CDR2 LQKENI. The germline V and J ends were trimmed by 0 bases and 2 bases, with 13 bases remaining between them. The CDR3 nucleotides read TGTGCCAGCTCACCACCGAATGGAGGGAATCAAGAGACCCAGTACTTC. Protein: CASSPPNGGNQETQYF.

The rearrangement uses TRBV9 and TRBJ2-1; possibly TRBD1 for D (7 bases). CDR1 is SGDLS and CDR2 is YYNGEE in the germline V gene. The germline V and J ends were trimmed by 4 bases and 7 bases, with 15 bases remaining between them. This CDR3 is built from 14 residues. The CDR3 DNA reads TGTGCCAGCAGCTCAGGGGGGACGTGGAATGAGCAGTTCTTC. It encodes CASSSGGTWNEQFF.

CDR3 sequence reads: CSARDKGYNEQFF. The DNA of the CDR3 is TGCAGCGCCCGGGACAAGGGCTACAATGAGCAGTTCTTC. The gene calls are TRBV29-1 and TRBJ2-1; the D gene is possibly TRBD1 (6 bases). CDR3 length: 13 amino acids. The germline V gene encodes CDR1 SQVTM and CDR2 ANQGSEA. The V gene lost 7 bases and the J gene lost 3 bases, with 13 bases spanning the gap.

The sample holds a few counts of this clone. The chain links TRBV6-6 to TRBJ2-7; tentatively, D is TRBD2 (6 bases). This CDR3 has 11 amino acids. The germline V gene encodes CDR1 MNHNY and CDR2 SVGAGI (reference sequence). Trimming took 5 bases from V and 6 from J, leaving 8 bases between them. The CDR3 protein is CASSPGGEQYF. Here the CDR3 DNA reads TGTGCCAGCAGTCCCGGGGGCGAGCAGTACTTC.

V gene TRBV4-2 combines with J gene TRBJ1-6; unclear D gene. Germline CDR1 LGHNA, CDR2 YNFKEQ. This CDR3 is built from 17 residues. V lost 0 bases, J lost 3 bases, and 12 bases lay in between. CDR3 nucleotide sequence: TGTGCCAGCAGCCAAGAGGGCGACGGATACTATAATTCACCCCTCCACTTT. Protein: CASSQEGDGYYNSPLHF.

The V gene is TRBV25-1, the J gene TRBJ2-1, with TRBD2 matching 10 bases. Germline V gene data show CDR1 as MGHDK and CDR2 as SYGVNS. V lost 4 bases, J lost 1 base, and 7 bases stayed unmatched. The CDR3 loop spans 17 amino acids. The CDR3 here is CASSGASGGRSYNEQFF. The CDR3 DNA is TGTGCCAGCAGTGGGGCTAGCGGGGGCCGTTCCTACAATGAGCAGTTCTTC. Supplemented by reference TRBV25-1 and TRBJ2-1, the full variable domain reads EADIYQTPRYLVIGTGKKITLECSQTMGHDKMYWYQQDPGMELHLIHYSYGVNSTEKGDLSSESTVSRIRTEHFPLTLESARPSHTSQYLCASSGASGGRSYNEQFFGPGTRLTVL.

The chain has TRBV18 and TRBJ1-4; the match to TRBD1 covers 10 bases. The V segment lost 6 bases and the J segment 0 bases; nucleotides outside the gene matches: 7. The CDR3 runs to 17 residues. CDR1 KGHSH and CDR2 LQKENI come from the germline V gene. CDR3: CASSRPGTGATNEKLFF. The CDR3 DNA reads TGTGCCAGCTCCCGTCCCGGGACAGGGGCAACTAATGAAAAACTGTTTTTT.

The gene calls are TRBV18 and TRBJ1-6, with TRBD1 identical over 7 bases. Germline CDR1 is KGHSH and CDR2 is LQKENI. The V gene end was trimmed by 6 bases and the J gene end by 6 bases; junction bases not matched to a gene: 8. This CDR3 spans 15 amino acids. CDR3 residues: CASSYNRGGNSPLHF. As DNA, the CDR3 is TGTGCCAGCTCTTACAACAGGGGCGGTAATTCACCCCTCCACTTT. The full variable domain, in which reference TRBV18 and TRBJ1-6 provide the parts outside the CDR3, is NAGVMQNPRHLVRRRGQEARLRCSPMKGHSHVYWYRQLPEEGLKFMVYLQKENIIDESGMPKERFSAEFPKEGPSILRIQQVVRGDSAAYFCASSYNRGGNSPLHFGNGTRLTVT.

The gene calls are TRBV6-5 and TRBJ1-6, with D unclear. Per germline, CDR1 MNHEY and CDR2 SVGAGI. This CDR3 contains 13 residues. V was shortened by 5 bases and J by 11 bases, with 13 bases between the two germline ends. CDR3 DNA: TGTGCCAGCAGTGTCAGCAGCGCGGCACCCCTCCACTTT. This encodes CASSVSSAAPLHF.

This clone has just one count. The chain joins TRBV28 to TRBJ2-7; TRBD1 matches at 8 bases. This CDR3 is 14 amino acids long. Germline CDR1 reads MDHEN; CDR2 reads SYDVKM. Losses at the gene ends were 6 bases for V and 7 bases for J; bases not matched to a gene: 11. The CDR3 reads CASRRTGGLYEQYF. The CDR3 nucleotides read TGTGCCAGCAGACGAACAGGGGGTCTTTATGAGCAGTACTTC.

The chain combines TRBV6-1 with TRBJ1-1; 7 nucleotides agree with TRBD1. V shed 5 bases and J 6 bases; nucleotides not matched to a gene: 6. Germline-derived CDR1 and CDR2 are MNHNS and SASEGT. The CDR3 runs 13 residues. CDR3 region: CASSLTGHAEAFF. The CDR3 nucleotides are TGTGCCAGCAGTTTGACAGGGCACGCTGAAGCTTTCTTT.

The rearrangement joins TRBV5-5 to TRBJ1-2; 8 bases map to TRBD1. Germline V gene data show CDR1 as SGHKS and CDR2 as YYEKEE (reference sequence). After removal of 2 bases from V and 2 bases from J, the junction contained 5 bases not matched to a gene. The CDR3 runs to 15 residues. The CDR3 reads CASSLQGGSNYGYTF. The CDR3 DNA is TGTGCCAGCAGCTTACAGGGGGGTTCGAACTATGGCTACACCTTC.

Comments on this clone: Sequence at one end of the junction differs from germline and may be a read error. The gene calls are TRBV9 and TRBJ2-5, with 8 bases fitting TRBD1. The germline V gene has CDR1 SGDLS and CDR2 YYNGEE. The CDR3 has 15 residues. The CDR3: CASSEQPGQAPFMHF. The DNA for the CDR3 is TGTGCCAGCAGCGAACAGCCGGGACAGGCACCTTTCATGCACTTC.

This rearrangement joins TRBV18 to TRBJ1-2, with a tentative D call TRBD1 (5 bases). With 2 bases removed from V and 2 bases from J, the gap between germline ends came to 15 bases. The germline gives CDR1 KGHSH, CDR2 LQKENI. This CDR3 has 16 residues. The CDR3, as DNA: TGTGCCAGCTCACCAGGTTCGACAGCGGGGAACTATGGCTACACCTTC. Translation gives CASSPGSTAGNYGYTF.

CDR3 sequence reads: CASSVPGTSGGHEQFF. The CDR3 nucleotides are TGCGCCAGCAGCGTACCCGGGACTAGCGGGGGACATGAGCAGTTCTTC. The chain has TRBV5-1 and TRBJ2-1, with TRBD2 identical over 14 bases. CDR3 length equals 16 residues. In germline, CDR1 is SGHRS, CDR2 YFSETQ. J lost 8 bases, V lost 4 bases, and 8 bases had no gene match.

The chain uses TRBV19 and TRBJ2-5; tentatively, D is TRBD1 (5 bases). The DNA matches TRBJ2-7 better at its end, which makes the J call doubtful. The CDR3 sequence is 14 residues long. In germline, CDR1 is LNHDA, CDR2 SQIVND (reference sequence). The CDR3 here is CASSNPGSSYEQYF. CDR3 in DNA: TGTGCCAGTAGTAATCCAGGGTCCTCCTACGAGCAGTACTTC.

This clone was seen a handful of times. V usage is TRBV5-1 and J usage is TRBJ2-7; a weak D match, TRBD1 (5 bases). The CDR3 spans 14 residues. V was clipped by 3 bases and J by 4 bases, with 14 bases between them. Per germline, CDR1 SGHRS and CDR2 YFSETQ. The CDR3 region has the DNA TGCGCCAGCAGCTCACCAGGGATCCGGTACGAGCAGTACTTC. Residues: CASSSPGIRYEQYF.

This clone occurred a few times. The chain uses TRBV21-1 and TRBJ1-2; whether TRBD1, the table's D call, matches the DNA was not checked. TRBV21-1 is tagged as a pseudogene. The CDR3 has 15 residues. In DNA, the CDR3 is TGTGCCAGCAGCAATAGGGACAGGGGCGAGTGTGGCTACACCTTC. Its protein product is CASSNRDRGECGYTF.

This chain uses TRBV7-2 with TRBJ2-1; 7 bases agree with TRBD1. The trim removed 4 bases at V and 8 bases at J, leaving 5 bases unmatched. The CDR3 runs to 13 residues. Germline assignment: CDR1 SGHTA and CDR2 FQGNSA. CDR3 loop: CASSSDRVDEQFF. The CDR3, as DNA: TGTGCCAGCAGCTCCGACAGGGTAGATGAGCAGTTCTTC.

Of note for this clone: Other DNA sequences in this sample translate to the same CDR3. The CDR3 protein is CASSIGTGSEKLFF. Written as DNA, the CDR3 is TGTGCCAGTAGTATTGGGACAGGGTCTGAAAAACTGTTTTTT. The chain employs TRBV19 and TRBJ1-4, with TRBD1 identical over 9 bases. This CDR3 spans 14 amino acids. Germline V gene data show CDR1 as LNHDA and CDR2 as SQIVND (reference sequence). Unmatched junction bases numbered 3, after V lost 3 bases and J lost 7 bases.